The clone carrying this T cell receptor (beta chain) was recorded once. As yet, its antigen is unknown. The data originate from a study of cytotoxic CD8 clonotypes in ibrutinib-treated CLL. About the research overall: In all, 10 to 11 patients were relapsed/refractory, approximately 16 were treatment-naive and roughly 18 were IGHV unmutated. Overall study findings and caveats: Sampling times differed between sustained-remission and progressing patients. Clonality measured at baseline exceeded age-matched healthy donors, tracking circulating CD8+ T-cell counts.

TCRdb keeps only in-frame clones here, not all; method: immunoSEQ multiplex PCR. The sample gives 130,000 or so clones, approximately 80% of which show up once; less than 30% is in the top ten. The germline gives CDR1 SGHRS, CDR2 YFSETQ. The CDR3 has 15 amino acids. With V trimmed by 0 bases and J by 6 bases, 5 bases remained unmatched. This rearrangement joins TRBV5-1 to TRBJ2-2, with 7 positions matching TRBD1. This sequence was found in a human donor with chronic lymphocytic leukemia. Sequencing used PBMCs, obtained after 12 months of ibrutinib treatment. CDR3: CASSLVTGSSGELFF. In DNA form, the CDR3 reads TGCGCCAGCAGCTTGGTGACAGGGAGTTCCGGGGAGCTGTTTTTT. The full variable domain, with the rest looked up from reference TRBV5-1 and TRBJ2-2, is KAGVTQTPRYLIKTRGQQVTLSCSPISGHRSVSWYQQTPGQGLQFLFEYFSETQRNKGNFPGRFSGRQFSNSRSEMNVSTLELGDSALYLCASSLVTGSSGELFFGEGSRLTVL.